Listed below are T cell receptor beta chains from one sample, sequenced in a study of blood T cell repertoires in COVID-19. Sequencing used immunoSEQ multiplex PCR; TCRdb keeps in-frame clones, though not all of them. Altogether hundreds of thousands of clones are present, approximately 86% being singletons, with the ten largest covering about 7.1%. Material for sequencing was peripheral blood. The receptors stem from a woman in her sixties with COVID-19, enrolled during active disease. Each CDR3 is given with its conserved first and last residue. A D gene is named only where the DNA matches it firmly. Only some rows state a clone size, as once, few, many or a class for expanded clones.

size	D	length	J	V	CDR3	DNA
.	.	14	TRBJ2-7	TRBV4-1	CASSQDGGMDEQYF	TGCGCCAGCAGCCAAGACGGCGGGATGGACGAGCAGTACTTC
.	.	14	TRBJ2-3	TRBV9	CASSQGPRPDTQYF	TGTGCCAGCAGCCAGGGGCCTCGACCAGATACGCAGTATTTT
.	TRBD1	14	TRBJ1-2	TRBV6-4	CASSDSGTGYGYTF	TGTGCCAGCAGTGACTCGGGGACAGGGTATGGCTACACCTTC
.	TRBD1	15	TRBJ1-4	TRBV5-1	CASSGTGGMGEKLFF	TGCGCCAGCAGTGGGACAGGGGGCATGGGTGAAAAACTGTTTTTT
many	.	15	TRBJ2-7	TRBV6-2/TRBV6-3	CASSKRFRTDVEQYF	TGTGCCAGCAGTAAACGCTTCCGGACAGACGTCGAGCAGTACTTC
.	.	15	TRBJ2-7	TRBV5-6	CASSLDLPGVEEQYF	TGTGCCAGCAGCTTAGATTTGCCGGGAGTGGAGGAGCAGTACTTC
.	TRBD1	16	TRBJ1-4	TRBV18	CASSPDRGTTNEKLFF	TGTGCCAGCTCACCGGACAGGGGGACGACTAATGAAAAACTGTTTTTT
.	.	13	TRBJ1-1	TRBV30	CAWNGGGGTEAFF	TGTGCCTGGAATGGGGGCGGCGGCACTGAAGCTTTCTTT
.	.	12	TRBJ1-2	TRBV7-7	CAHPRPNYGYTF	TGTGCCCACCCCAGGCCTAACTATGGCTACACCTTC
.	TRBD2	17	TRBJ2-6	TRBV5-1	CASSKLAGATGANVLTF	TGCGCCAGCAGCAAACTAGCGGGGGCCACTGGGGCCAACGTCCTGACTTTC
.	TRBD1	16	TRBJ2-1	TRBV11-2	CASSLDPGGGYNEQFF	TGTGCCAGCAGCTTAGATCCAGGGGGCGGCTACAATGAGCAGTTCTTC
few	.	11	TRBJ1-4	TRBV4-1	CASSQMDRLFF	TGCGCCAGCAGCCAGATGGACAGACTGTTTTTT
.	.	15	TRBJ1-3	TRBV18	CASSPGDYSGNTIYF	TGTGCCAGCTCACCAGGGGACTACTCTGGAAACACCATATATTTT
once	.	12	TRBJ1-2	TRBV3-1/TRBV3-2	CASSQGDESYTF	TGTGCCAGCAGCCAAGGAGATGAAAGCTACACCTTC
once	TRBD2	16	TRBJ2-3	TRBV9	CASSVTTSGGPDTQYF	TGTGCCAGCAGCGTAACCACTAGCGGGGGTCCAGATACGCAGTATTTT
.	TRBD2	18	TRBJ2-7	TRBV6-2/TRBV6-3	CASSYLGLAGAHSYEQYF	TGTGCCAGCAGTTACCTCGGACTAGCGGGGGCACACTCCTACGAGCAGTACTTC
.	.	17	TRBJ2-7	TRBV5-6	CASSLGRAAGQSYEQYF	TGTGCCAGCAGCTTGGGCAGGGCCGCCGGTCAATCCTACGAGCAGTACTTC
.	TRBD1	13	TRBJ2-2	TRBV5-1	CASSQQGSGELFF	TGCGCCAGCAGCCAACAGGGGTCCGGGGAGCTGTTTTTT
once	TRBD2	16	TRBJ2-3	TRBV20-1	CSASFPSGGYGDTQYF	TGCAGTGCTAGTTTCCCTAGCGGGGGGTATGGAGATACGCAGTATTTT
.	TRBD1	11	TRBJ1-2	TRBV20-1	CSGRGSYGYTF	TGCAGTGGCAGGGGGTCCTATGGCTACACCTTC
.	.	14	TRBJ2-1	TRBV2	CASTPDRSWDEQFF	TGTGCCAGCACTCCCGACAGGAGTTGGGATGAGCAGTTCTTC
.	.	15	TRBJ1-2	TRBV3-1/TRBV3-2	CASSQVGAANYGYTF	TGTGCCAGCAGCCAAGTGGGGGCAGCTAACTATGGCTACACCTTC
.	TRBD1	16	TRBJ1-5	TRBV30	CAWSRRGQGSNQPQHF	TGTGCCTGGAGTCGGAGGGGACAGGGGAGCAATCAGCCCCAGCATTTT
.	TRBD1	15	TRBJ2-1	TRBV7-9	CASSRRDRGLSEQFF	TGTGCCAGCAGCCGAAGGGACAGGGGCCTTAGTGAGCAGTTCTTC
.	.	14	TRBJ1-1	TRBV5-1	CASSLSQGYTEAFF	TGCGCCAGCAGCTTGTCCCAGGGTTACACTGAAGCTTTCTTT
.	.	13	TRBJ1-1	TRBV5-1	CASSGGENTEAFF	TGCGCCAGCAGCGGAGGGGAGAACACTGAAGCTTTCTTT
.	.	14	TRBJ1-2	TRBV5-4	CASSSATDPYGYTF	TGTGCCAGCAGCTCGGCCACAGACCCCTATGGCTACACCTTC
once	.	15	TRBJ2-5	TRBV9	CASSVDRGGMETQYF	TGTGCCAGCAGCGTAGATCGAGGGGGTATGGAGACCCAGTACTTC
.	TRBD1	14	TRBJ2-4	TRBV9	CASSRQGAKNIQYF	TGTGCCAGCAGCAGACAGGGGGCCAAAAACATTCAGTACTTC
few	TRBD1	14	TRBJ1-1	TRBV18	CASSSGQGNTEAFF	TGTGCCAGCTCATCGGGACAGGGGAACACTGAAGCTTTCTTT
.	.	12	TRBJ1-2	TRBV19	CASSGGGYGYTF	TGTGCCAGTTCCGGCGGTGGGTATGGCTACACCTTC
few	TRBD1	18	TRBJ2-6	TRBV11-2	CASSLGDRALSGANVLTF	TGTGCCAGCAGCTTAGGAGACAGGGCCCTCTCTGGGGCCAACGTCCTGACTTTC
.	TRBD1	15	TRBJ1-6	TRBV6-1	CASSEGTGVWSPLHF	TGTGCCAGCAGTGAAGGGACAGGGGTTTGGTCACCCCTCCACTTT
.	TRBD2	19	TRBJ2-1	TRBV18	CASSPGMSGGTGSYNEQFF	TGTGCCAGCTCACCAGGAATGAGCGGGGGCACCGGGTCCTACAATGAGCAGTTCTTC
.	.	18	TRBJ1-6	TRBV27	CASSLSKVSAGGNSPLHF	TGTGCCAGCAGTTTATCGAAAGTGTCGGCAGGAGGTAATTCACCCCTCCACTTT
.	.	13	TRBJ2-1	TRBV13	CASSPRVFGEQFF	TGTGCCAGCAGCCCGAGGGTTTTCGGTGAGCAGTTCTTC
once	.	15	TRBJ2-3	TRBV5-1	CASNLGLSSTDTQYF	TGCGCCAGCAACTTGGGTCTCTCTAGCACAGATACGCAGTATTTT
.	TRBD2	14	TRBJ2-5	TRBV6-4	CASSSEAGGETQYF	TGTGCCAGCAGTTCCGAGGCGGGGGGAGAGACCCAGTACTTC
.	TRBD2	15	TRBJ2-1	TRBV6-6	CASRPTSGGLNEQFF	TGTGCCAGCAGGCCAACTAGCGGGGGGTTGAATGAGCAGTTCTTC
few	TRBD1	14	TRBJ1-1	TRBV10-1	CASSRRQGDSEAFF	TGCGCCAGCAGTCGAAGACAGGGGGATAGTGAAGCTTTCTTT
.	.	13	TRBJ2-5	TRBV11-3	CASSLTGYETQYF	TGTGCCAGCAGCTTAACAGGGTACGAGACCCAGTACTTC
.	TRBD1	15	TRBJ1-4	TRBV5-1	CASSPGTGPNEKLFF	TGCGCCAGCAGCCCAGGGACAGGCCCAAATGAAAAACTGTTTTTT
.	.	15	TRBJ1-2	TRBV2	CASLLVPGGHYGYTF	TGTGCCAGCTTACTTGTCCCCGGCGGGCACTATGGCTACACCTTC
few	.	20	TRBJ1-3	TRBV11-3	CASSLLTWEGTAGSGNTIYF	TGTGCCAGCAGCTTACTGACCTGGGAGGGGACGGCAGGCTCTGGAAACACCATATATTTT
once	.	11	TRBJ1-1	TRBV20-1	CSATGNTEAFF	TGCAGTGCTACAGGGAACACTGAAGCTTTCTTT
.	.	16	TRBJ1-5	TRBV5-1	CASSLGVGSLNQPQHF	TGCGCCAGCAGCTTGGGGGTCGGGAGTCTCAATCAGCCCCAGCATTTT
.	.	17	TRBJ1-4	TRBV4-2	CASSPKGQGLTNEKLFF	TGTGCCAGCAGCCCAAAAGGGCAGGGGTTAACTAATGAAAAACTGTTTTTT
.	TRBD1	17	TRBJ2-3	TRBV10-2	CASSESAFRGRTDTQYF	TGCGCCAGCAGTGAGTCGGCATTCAGGGGGCGAACAGATACGCAGTATTTT
.	TRBD1	16	TRBJ1-2	TRBV2	CASSSGQGRGNNGYTF	TGTGCCAGCAGTTCGGGACAGGGTCGTGGTAATAATGGCTACACCTTC